A selection of T cell receptor beta chains follows, all from one sample in a study of shared clonotypes between healthy human individuals. Only in-frame clones appear in the TCRdb table, and some are missing; sequencing was by immunoSEQ multiplex PCR. The data hold over 2 million clones, with under 95% observed a single time. The sequencing sample was made of naive CD4+ T cells from PBMCs. Source of these receptors: a young man in good health. Some clones in this sample may be carry-over from other donors' samples. Both conserved end residues are part of each CDR3. D genes are given only for firm matches. Rows give clone size only sometimes, using once, few, many, or a class for an expanded clone.

v_call	j_call	clone_size	d_call	cdr3_aa	cdr3_nt
TRBV7-9	TRBJ2-5	.	.	CASSSYPQETQYF	TGTGCCAGCAGCTCCTATCCCCAAGAGACCCAGTACTTC
TRBV11-2	TRBJ2-5	.	.	CASSTGRPPETQYF	TGTGCCAGCAGCACGGGACGGCCCCCAGAGACCCAGTACTTC
TRBV5-1	TRBJ2-5	.	.	CASSLSRGARQYF	TGCGCCAGCAGCTTGAGTCGGGGGGCGCGCCAGTACTTC
TRBV7-2	TRBJ1-2	.	TRBD1	CASSSGQGGYGYTF	TGTGCCAGCAGCTCCGGACAGGGCGGCTATGGCTACACCTTC
TRBV28	TRBJ2-5	.	.	CASSWGERLQETQYF	TGTGCCAGCAGTTGGGGAGAGCGCCTACAAGAGACCCAGTACTTC
TRBV30	TRBJ2-7	.	.	CAWSVRGNYEQYF	TGTGCCTGGAGTGTTAGGGGAAACTACGAGCAGTACTTC
TRBV30	TRBJ2-2	.	TRBD2	CAWSGGTGELFF	TGTGCCTGGTCGGGGGGCACCGGGGAGCTGTTTTTT
TRBV4-2	TRBJ2-7	.	.	CASSERDGGYEQYF	TGTGCCAGCAGTGAGAGGGACGGAGGATACGAGCAGTACTTC
TRBV6-4	TRBJ2-7	.	TRBD1	CASSDLRTGAKYEQYF	TGTGCCAGCAGTGACCTCCGGACAGGGGCCAAGTACGAGCAGTACTTC
TRBV5-8	TRBJ2-3	once	.	CASSFNTDTQYF	TGTGCCAGCAGCTTCAACACAGATACGCAGTATTTT
TRBV27	TRBJ1-1	few	TRBD1	CASSSDRGSSEAFF	TGTGCCAGCAGTTCTGACAGGGGAAGCTCTGAAGCTTTCTTT
TRBV14	TRBJ2-7	.	.	CASSQGRGANLPYEQYF	TGTGCCAGCAGCCAAGGTCGGGGGGCCAACTTGCCCTACGAGCAGTACTTC
TRBV29-1	TRBJ2-6	.	.	CSVVSFPGHRDSGANVLTF	TGCAGCGTTGTAAGTTTTCCGGGACACCGCGACTCTGGGGCCAACGTCCTGACTTTC
TRBV6-6	TRBJ2-7	.	TRBD1	CASSPPSGQYAEQYF	TGTGCCAGCAGTCCACCATCGGGACAGTACGCCGAGCAGTACTTC
TRBV4-1	TRBJ2-1	.	TRBD2	CASSQVYIVSSGRGNEQFF	TGCGCCAGCAGCCAAGTTTATATAGTGTCTAGCGGGAGGGGCAATGAGCAGTTCTTC
TRBV18	TRBJ2-5	.	TRBD1	CASSLLQGAGKTQYF	TGTGCCAGCTCACTGCTACAGGGGGCGGGAAAGACCCAGTACTTC
TRBV30	TRBJ1-5	few	.	CAWSGDSNQPQHF	TGTGCCTGGAGTGGTGATAGCAATCAGCCCCAGCATTTT
TRBV28	TRBJ1-1	.	.	CASSKRVNRAYQGTEAFF	TGTGCCAGCAGTAAGCGAGTCAACAGGGCTTACCAGGGGACTGAAGCTTTCTTT
TRBV12-5	TRBJ1-2	once	TRBD1	CASGTGGTYGYTF	TGTGCTAGTGGAACAGGGGGGACCTATGGCTACACCTTC
TRBV7-2	TRBJ2-7	.	.	CASSLTTYEQYF	TGTGCCAGCAGCTTAACGACCTACGAGCAGTACTTC
TRBV18	TRBJ2-5	.	.	CASSSGQQETQYF	TGTGCCAGCTCCTCAGGACAGCAAGAGACCCAGTACTTC
TRBV7-3	TRBJ2-2	.	.	CASSLSWGAGELFF	TGTGCCAGCAGCTTATCATGGGGCGCCGGGGAGCTGTTTTTT
TRBV29-1	TRBJ1-4	.	.	CSVRDGGNEKLFF	TGCAGCGTCCGAGATGGGGGGAACGAAAAACTGTTTTTT
TRBV7-6	TRBJ1-2	once	.	CASSLYDANYGYTF	TGTGCCAGCAGCCTATACGACGCTAACTATGGCTACACCTTC
TRBV2	TRBJ2-7	.	.	CASRVDRSSYEQYF	TGTGCCAGCAGGGTTGATCGGAGCTCCTACGAGCAGTACTTC
TRBV7-2	TRBJ2-1	.	.	CASSSPPNEQFF	TGTGCCAGCAGCTCTCCTCCCAATGAGCAGTTCTTC
TRBV7-9	TRBJ2-3	.	TRBD2	CASSLSRGGRVMDTQYF	TGTGCCAGCAGCTTAAGCCGAGGCGGGAGGGTCATGGATACACAGTATTTT
TRBV29-1	TRBJ2-3	.	.	CSLKGTSTDTQYF	TGCAGCCTGAAAGGGACATCCACAGATACGCAGTATTTT
TRBV5-1	TRBJ1-5	.	.	CASSWDSNQPQHF	TGCGCCAGCAGTTGGGACAGCAATCAGCCCCAGCATTTT
TRBV19	TRBJ1-4	once	.	CASVGQNPRGEKLFF	TGTGCCAGTGTGGGACAAAACCCACGAGGTGAAAAACTGTTTTTT
TRBV2	TRBJ1-2	.	TRBD1	CASSNGRDSYGYTF	TGTGCCAGCAGTAATGGGCGGGACAGCTATGGCTACACCTTC
TRBV5-1	TRBJ2-4	.	.	CASSGGTYDLAKNIQYF	TGCGCCAGCAGCGGCGGGACCTACGATCTAGCCAAAAACATTCAGTACTTC
TRBV4-3	TRBJ1-1	.	.	CASSQDRGGTYTEAFF	TGCGCCAGCAGCCAGGATCGCGGGGGAACTTACACTGAAGCTTTCTTT
TRBV13	TRBJ1-2	.	TRBD1	CASSLVGQRYGYTF	TGTGCCAGCAGCTTAGTGGGACAGCGCTATGGCTACACCTTC
TRBV28	TRBJ2-7	.	.	CASRPSGTYEQYF	TGTGCCAGCAGGCCCTCCGGGACCTACGAGCAGTACTTC
TRBV18	TRBJ1-1	.	.	CASSPLEGVTEAFF	TGTGCCAGCTCACCACTGGAGGGTGTCACTGAAGCTTTCTTT
TRBV5-6	TRBJ1-1	.	.	CASSPEWGTEAFF	TGTGCCAGCAGCCCGGAATGGGGCACTGAAGCTTTCTTT
TRBV2	TRBJ1-2	.	TRBD1	CASSKTGTGGGGYTF	TGTGCCAGCAGTAAAACCGGGACAGGGGGGGGAGGCTACACCTTC
TRBV4-1	TRBJ2-1	.	.	CASSQDGQGRPSSYNEQFF	TGCGCCAGCAGCCAAGATGGGCAGGGGCGGCCTTCTTCCTACAATGAGCAGTTCTTC
TRBV5-8	TRBJ2-4	.	.	CASSLRGNQNIQYF	TGTGCCAGCAGCTTGAGGGGTAACCAAAACATTCAGTACTTC
TRBV6-5	TRBJ1-6	once	.	CASSYQPPSTGSPLHF	TGTGCCAGCAGTTACCAACCACCATCAACGGGTTCACCCCTCCACTTT
TRBV4-2	TRBJ2-1	.	.	CASSQDILSIGNEQFF	TGTGCCAGCAGCCAAGATATCCTTTCCATCGGCAATGAGCAGTTCTTC
TRBV5-1	TRBJ2-3	.	.	CASSLGHSSTDTQYF	TGCGCCAGCAGCCTGGGCCATTCTAGCACAGATACGCAGTATTTT
TRBV27	TRBJ2-5	.	.	CASSLGPYVETQYF	TGTGCCAGCAGTTTGGGGCCCTATGTCGAGACCCAGTACTTC
TRBV5-5	TRBJ1-2	.	.	CASSLVSGTHEDTF	TGTGCCAGCAGTCTCGTAAGCGGGACCCACGAAGACACCTTC
TRBV4-1	TRBJ2-4	.	TRBD2	CASSHGTSGGIAKNIQYF	TGCGCCAGCAGCCACGGGACTAGCGGGGGAATAGCCAAAAACATTCAGTACTTC
TRBV27	TRBJ1-2	.	.	CASSHHRRTDFYYGYTF	TGTGCCAGCAGTCATCACCGTAGGACGGATTTTTACTATGGCTACACCTTC
TRBV18	TRBJ1-1	.	TRBD1	CASLGQGTEAFF	TGTGCCAGCTTGGGACAGGGGACTGAAGCTTTCTTT
TRBV10-2	TRBJ1-5	.	.	CASSEKGVGSQPQHF	TGCGCCAGCAGTGAGAAAGGGGTTGGGTCTCAGCCCCAGCATTTT
TRBV27	TRBJ1-1	.	.	CASPSEGPSATEAFF	TGTGCCAGCCCCTCCGAGGGGCCGTCAGCCACTGAAGCTTTCTTT
TRBV30	TRBJ1-4	once	.	CAWSPPGLLMEKLFF	TGTGCCTGGAGTCCCCCGGGACTGCTAATGGAAAAACTGTTTTTT
TRBV7-9	TRBJ2-7	once	TRBD1	CASSFLQGGSYEQYF	TGTGCCAGCAGCTTTTTACAGGGGGGTTCCTACGAGCAGTACTTC
TRBV5-1	TRBJ1-6	.	TRBD1	CASSGGQGANSPLHF	TGCGCCAGCAGCGGAGGACAGGGGGCGAATTCACCCCTCCACTTT
TRBV4-2	TRBJ2-1	.	.	CASKPREFNEQFF	TGTGCCAGCAAACCCCGGGAGTTCAATGAGCAGTTCTTC
TRBV4-3	TRBJ1-2	.	.	CASSQDPPIGYTF	TGCGCCAGCAGCCAAGATCCTCCCATTGGCTACACCTTC
TRBV9	TRBJ1-3	.	.	CASSVALGAGSGNTIYF	TGTGCCAGCAGCGTAGCTTTGGGGGCCGGCTCTGGAAACACCATATATTTT
TRBV18	TRBJ2-7	.	.	CASSPRLDDEQYF	TGTGCCAGCTCACCGCGGTTGGACGACGAGCAGTACTTC
TRBV7-7	TRBJ2-5	.	.	CASSRTGLGETQYF	TGTGCCAGCAGCCGAACAGGGTTGGGAGAGACCCAGTACTTC
TRBV5-1	TRBJ2-5	.	.	CASSFQRREETQYF	TGCGCCAGCAGCTTCCAGCGCAGGGAGGAGACCCAGTACTTC